The next 19 T cell receptor beta chains were all read from a single sample in a study of T cells after yellow fever vaccination. TCRdb recomputed calls from the 5' RACE reads with MiXCR, one row per CDR3 protein. This repertoire shows around 500,000 distinct CDR3 sequences, just over 20% found once; its top ten account for less than 20%. Sequencing was performed on PBMCs, taken roughly 20 days after the first yellow fever vaccination. These receptors all stem from a young man who received the YFV17D yellow fever vaccine.

This clonotype was picked up one time. The chain joins TRBV18 to TRBJ2-3; 7 bases match TRBD1. The V and J ends lost 6 bases and 0 bases, in that order; junction bases with no gene match: 6. The CDR3 has 15 amino acids. Germline values: CDR1 KGHSH, CDR2 LQKENI. This CDR3 is CASSPTGLSTDTQYF. CDR3 bases: TGTGCCAGCTCTCCGACAGGGCTTAGCACAGATACGCAGTATTTT.

In DNA, the CDR3 is TGCGCCAGCAGCCAAGAGGGCAGGGCCGGAGGGTACAATGAGCAGTTCTTC. Amino acid sequence: CASSQEGRAGGYNEQFF. The genes are TRBV4-1 and TRBJ2-1, with D maybe TRBD2 (6 bases). CDR3 length: 17 amino acids. V lost 0 bases and J lost 4, with 16 bases in between. Germline CDR1 MGHRA, CDR2 YSYEKL.

Here the CDR3 reads CASSSGTSYYNEQFF. DNA of the CDR3: TGCGCCAGCAGCTCCGGGACTAGCTACTACAATGAGCAGTTCTTC. The gene calls are TRBV5-1 and TRBJ2-1; 9 nucleotides match TRBD2. CDR3 length: 15 residues. J was trimmed by 3 bases and V by 3 bases; bases with no gene match: 4. Germline assignment: CDR1 SGHRS and CDR2 YFSETQ.

The V call is TRBV5-1, the J call TRBJ2-1; tentative D call: TRBD2 (7 bases). V was pared by 2 bases and J by 3 bases, with 12 bases between. The germline CDR1 and CDR2 sequences are SGHRS and YFSETQ. CDR3 length: 15 residues. This CDR3 is CASSFGGGYYNEQFF. The CDR3 coding sequence is TGCGCCAGCAGCTTTGGGGGGGGCTACTACAATGAGCAGTTCTTC.

This clonotype has only one observation. The V gene is TRBV7-2, the J gene TRBJ2-4; the match to TRBD2 covers 10 bases. The germline V gene has CDR1 SGHTA and CDR2 FQGNSA. V trimming: 2 bases; J trimming: 6 bases; junction bases outside the gene matches: 4. The CDR3 is 15 amino acids. CDR3 in amino acids: CASSLRQRGGNIQYF. CDR3 nucleotides: TGTGCCAGCAGCTTAAGGCAGCGGGGGGGAAACATTCAGTACTTC.

This clonotype was observed a few times. J is TRBJ2-7 and V is TRBV12-3 or TRBV12-4; TRBD1 might be the D (6 bases). The CDR3 sequence is 12 residues long. Trimming stripped 5 bases from V and 6 bases from J, with 11 bases between. CDR3 in amino acids: CASSQTGLEQYF. As DNA, the CDR3 is TGTGCCAGCAGTCAGACAGGTCTCGAGCAGTACTTC.

This chain joins TRBV7-3 and TRBJ2-2; weak D call: TRBD1 (6 bases). There are 15 residues in the CDR3. Germline V CDR1 and CDR2: SGHTA, FQGTGA. The V gene lost 5 bases and the J gene lost 5 bases, with 15 bases spanning the gap. CDR3 sequence reads: CASSQGQGTTGELFF. The CDR3 DNA follows: TGTGCCAGCAGCCAGGGGCAGGGGACAACCGGGGAGCTGTTTTTT.

This clonotype appeared many times. The chain has TRBV12-3 or TRBV12-4 and TRBJ2-3; perhaps TRBD1 as D (5 bases). V gave up 7 bases and J gave up 3 bases, with 5 bases separating them. This CDR3 has 11 residues. The chain's CDR3 is CASTGTDTQYF. CDR3 coding DNA: TGTGCCAGCACAGGGACAGATACGCAGTATTTT.

As DNA, the CDR3 is TGCGCCAGCAGCCAAGATATGCACGGCACAGATACGCAGTATTTT. Residues: CASSQDMHGTDTQYF. The chain couples TRBV4-3 to TRBJ2-3; the D is unclear. The germline CDR1 and CDR2 sequences are LGHNA and YSLEER. Trimming stripped 0 bases from V and 1 base from J, with 8 bases between. This CDR3 region has 15 residues.

The rearrangement uses TRBV7-2 and TRBJ2-5; TRBD2 matches 12 bases. Per germline, CDR1 SGHTA and CDR2 FQGNSA. The CDR3 covers 15 residues. The trim removed 5 bases at V and 5 bases at J, leaving 6 bases unmatched. The chain's CDR3 is CASSLHLAGGETQYF. The CDR3 nucleotides read TGTGCCAGCAGCCTACATCTAGCGGGGGGGGAGACCCAGTACTTC.

This clonotype was seen only a few times. The V call is TRBV27, the J call TRBJ2-2, with a weak D call TRBD1 (5 bases). Germline V lookup: CDR1 MNHEY, CDR2 SMNVEV (reference sequence). Trimming left V 5 bases short and J 4 bases short, with 11 bases between. The CDR3 covers 14 residues. The CDR3 nucleotides are TGTGCCAGCAGTCCTAGGGGATCCACCGGGGAGCTGTTTTTT. Its protein product is CASSPRGSTGELFF.

CDR3 coding DNA: TGTGCCAGCAGTGAAAGGGTTCAGCCCCAGCATTTT. As protein: CASSERVQPQHF. This chain links TRBV6-1 with TRBJ1-5; D is uncertain. This CDR3 region has 12 residues. The V gene lost 2 bases and the J gene lost 6 bases, with 5 bases spanning the gap. Germline-derived CDR1 and CDR2 are MNHNS and SASEGT.

This clonotype turned up a few times. The CDR3 loop is CASSFTGTSSYNEQFF. The CDR3 bases are TGTGCCAGCAGCTTTACAGGAACCAGCTCCTACAATGAGCAGTTCTTC. The rearrangement uses TRBV5-5 and TRBJ2-1; the D gene is possibly TRBD1 (5 bases). CDR1 and CDR2 from the germline V gene are SGHKS and YYEKEE (reference sequence). The CDR3 length is 16 residues. The V end was cut by 2 bases, the J end by 0 bases, with 12 bases between.

V gene TRBV23-1 combines with J gene TRBJ2-7, with TRBD1 matching 8 bases. TRBV23-1 is classed as an ORF, of uncertain function. CDR3 length: 16 residues. J was trimmed by 1 base and V by 7 bases; bases with no gene match: 12. DNA for the CDR3: TGCGCCAGCACTCGGACAGGGAGGTGCCTATCCTACGAGCAGTACGTC. Translating gives CASTRTGRCLSYEQYV.

A few counts support this clonotype. V usage is TRBV6-4 and J usage is TRBJ2-3; D may correspond to TRBD1 or TRBD2 (5 bases each). The CDR3 is 14 amino acids. Germline-derived CDR1 and CDR2 are MRHNA and SNTAGT. V shed 9 bases and J shed 2 bases, with 15 bases lying between them. The CDR3 sequence is CASSRGETTDTQYF. CDR3 bases: TGTGCCAGTTCTCGAGGGGAGACCACAGATACGCAGTATTTT.

This clonotype was counted only a few times. The rearrangement uses TRBV7-2 and TRBJ2-1; TRBD2 agrees at 7 bases. The junction had 4 bases not matched to a gene; V was cut back by 4 bases and J by 4 bases. CDR1 and CDR2 from the germline V gene are SGHTA and FQGNSA. The CDR3 is 14 amino acids. The chain's CDR3 is CASSSKAGYNEQFF. The DNA for the CDR3 is TGTGCCAGCAGCTCAAAAGCGGGATACAATGAGCAGTTCTTC.

The rearrangement uses TRBV25-1 and TRBJ1-1; D call uncertain. The V and J ends lost 10 bases and 1 base respectively, with 16 bases between them. Germline CDR1 is MGHDK and CDR2 is SYGVNS. The CDR3 contains 14 residues. CDR3 amino acids: CATPRGTTNTEAFF. CDR3 nucleotides: TGTGCCACCCCCCGTGGAACAACGAACACTGAAGCTTTCTTT.

In its sample, this clonotype was seen a few times. The chain links TRBV5-6 to TRBJ2-5; no definite D call. V was shortened by 2 bases and J by 3 bases, with 14 bases between the two germline ends. CDR1 is SGHDT, CDR2 YYEEEE, per germline. This CDR3 has 15 residues. The CDR3 bases are TGTGCCAGCAGCTTCGTTTCGATACCTGAAGAGACCCAGTACTTC. It encodes CASSFVSIPEETQYF.

The V gene is TRBV29-1, the J gene TRBJ1-6; D not certain. CDR3 size: 13 residues. V was trimmed by 3 bases and J by 13 bases, leaving 16 bases between them. Germline V lookup: CDR1 SQVTM, CDR2 ANQGSEA. The CDR3 sequence: CSVETVRGLPLHF. CDR3 bases: TGCAGCGTTGAGACGGTCCGTGGATTGCCCCTCCACTTT.